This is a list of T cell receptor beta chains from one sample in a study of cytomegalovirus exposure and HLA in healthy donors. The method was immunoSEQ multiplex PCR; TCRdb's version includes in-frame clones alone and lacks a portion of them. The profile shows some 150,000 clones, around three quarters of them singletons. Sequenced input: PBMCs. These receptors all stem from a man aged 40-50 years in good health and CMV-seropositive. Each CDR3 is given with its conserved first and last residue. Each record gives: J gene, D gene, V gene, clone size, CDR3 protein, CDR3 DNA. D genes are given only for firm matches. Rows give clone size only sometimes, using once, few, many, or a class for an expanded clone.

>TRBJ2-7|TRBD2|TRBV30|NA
CAWGGTGGPWYF
TGTGCCTGGGGAGGTACGGGGGGACCTTGGTACTTC
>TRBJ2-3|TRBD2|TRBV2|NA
CARTRISGRETDTQYF
TGTGCCCGGACCAGAATTAGCGGGAGGGAGACAGATACGCAGTATTTT
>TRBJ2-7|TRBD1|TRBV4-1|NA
CASSQAVRDRGAEQYF
TGCGCCAGCAGCCAAGCGGTGCGGGACAGGGGGGCCGAGCAGTACTTC
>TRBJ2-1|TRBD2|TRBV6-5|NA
CASSYSTSGVDNEQFF
TGTGCCAGCAGTTACTCGACCAGCGGGGTCGACAATGAGCAGTTCTTC
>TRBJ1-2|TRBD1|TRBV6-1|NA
CASRPRQGGSYGYTF
TGTGCCAGCAGACCGAGGCAGGGGGGTAGCTATGGCTACACCTTC
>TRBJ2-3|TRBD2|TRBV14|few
CASSQVAGITDTQYF
TGTGCCAGCAGCCAAGTAGCGGGGATCACAGATACGCAGTATTTT
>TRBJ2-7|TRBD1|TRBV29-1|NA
CSVVAGTGGHEQYF
TGCAGCGTGGTGGCCGGGACAGGGGGCCACGAGCAGTACTTC
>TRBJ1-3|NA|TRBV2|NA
CASSEALVSGLLWGPDF
TGTGCCAGCAGTGAAGCGCTTGTCTCCGGCCTCCTATGGGGGCCTGATTTT
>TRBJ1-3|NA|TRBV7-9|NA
CASSDDTSGNTIYF
TGTGCCAGCAGCGATGACACATCTGGAAACACCATATATTTT
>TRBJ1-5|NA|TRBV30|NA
CAWSIAGDQPQHF
TGTGCCTGGAGTATTGCGGGCGATCAGCCCCAGCATTTT
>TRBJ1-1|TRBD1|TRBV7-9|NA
CSSSPGGMNTEAFF
TGTTCCAGCAGTCCAGGGGGCATGAACACTGAAGCTTTCTTT
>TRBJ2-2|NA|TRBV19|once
CASSIGSGSNTGELFF
TGTGCCAGTAGTATTGGGTCGGGTTCGAACACCGGGGAGCTGTTTTTT
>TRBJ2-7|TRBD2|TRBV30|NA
CAWSGLAGTTQRSYEQYF
TGTGCCTGGAGCGGACTAGCGGGGACTACCCAACGATCCTACGAGCAGTACTTC
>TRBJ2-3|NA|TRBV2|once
CASSGLSLTDTQYF
TGTGCCAGCAGCGGACTATCCTTAACAGATACGCAGTATTTT
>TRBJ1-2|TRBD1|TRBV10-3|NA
CAISDQGVGYTF
TGTGCCATCAGTGACCAGGGGGTAGGCTACACCTTC
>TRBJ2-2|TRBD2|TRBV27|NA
CASSYSGRAPGELFF
TGTGCCAGCAGTTATAGCGGGAGGGCCCCCGGGGAGCTGTTTTTT
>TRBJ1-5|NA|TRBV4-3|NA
CASSPTAHGSNQPQHF
TGCGCCAGCAGCCCAACCGCCCACGGTAGCAATCAGCCCCAGCATTTT
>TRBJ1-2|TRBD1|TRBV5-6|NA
CASSPDRKNYGYTF
TGTGCCAGCAGCCCGGACAGGAAAAACTATGGCTACACCTTC
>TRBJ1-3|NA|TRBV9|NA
CASSEGGVLGNTIYF
TGTGCCAGCAGCGAAGGGGGGGTACTCGGAAACACCATATATTTT
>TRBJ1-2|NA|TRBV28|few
CASSLSRYGYTF
TGTGCCAGCAGTTTATCCCGCTATGGCTACACCTTC
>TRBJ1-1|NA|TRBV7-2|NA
CASSLSPEPFF
TGTGCCAGCAGCTTAAGTCCTGAGCCTTTCTTT
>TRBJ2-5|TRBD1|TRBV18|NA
CASSGTAQETQYF
TGTGCCAGCTCTGGGACAGCCCAAGAGACCCAGTACTTC
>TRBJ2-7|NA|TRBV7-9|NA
CATSLVFGKMAYEQYF
TGTGCCACCAGCTTAGTTTTCGGGAAAATGGCGTACGAGCAGTACTTC
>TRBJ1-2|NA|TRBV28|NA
CASSHGPPGSYGYTF
TGTGCCAGCAGTCACGGCCCTCCGGGAAGCTATGGCTACACCTTC
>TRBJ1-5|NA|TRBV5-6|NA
CASSWGGLSQPQHF
TGTGCCAGCAGCTGGGGGGGGTTGAGTCAGCCCCAGCATTTT
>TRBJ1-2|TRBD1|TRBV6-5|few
CASRGTGGIDGYTF
TGTGCCAGCAGGGGGACAGGGGGCATTGACGGCTACACCTTC
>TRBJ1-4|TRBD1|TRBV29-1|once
CSVDGGGTGEEKLFF
TGCAGCGTTGACGGGGGCGGGACAGGGGAAGAAAAACTGTTTTTT
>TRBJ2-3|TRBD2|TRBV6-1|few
CASSEISGNTDTQYF
TGTGCCAGCAGTGAAATTAGCGGGAACACAGATACGCAGTATTTT
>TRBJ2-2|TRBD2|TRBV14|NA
CASSQLHLAGGFTGELFF
TGTGCCAGCAGCCAGCTTCACCTAGCGGGAGGTTTCACCGGGGAGCTGTTTTTT
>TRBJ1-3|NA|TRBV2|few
CASSGAGRNTIYF
TGTGCCAGCAGTGGGGCCGGCAGAAACACCATATATTTT
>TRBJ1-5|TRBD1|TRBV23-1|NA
CASSQMEDRGLNQPQHF
TGCGCCAGCAGCCAAATGGAGGACAGGGGGCTCAATCAGCCCCAGCATTTT
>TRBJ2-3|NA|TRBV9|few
CASSVAPTSTQYF
TGTGCCAGCAGCGTAGCTCCCACTTCTACGCAGTATTTT
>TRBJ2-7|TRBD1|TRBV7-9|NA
CSSSLGTASYEQYF
TGTTCCAGCAGCTTAGGGACAGCCTCCTACGAGCAGTACTTC
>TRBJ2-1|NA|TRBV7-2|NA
CASRSSGYNEQFF
TGTGCCAGCAGAAGTAGCGGATACAATGAGCAGTTCTTC
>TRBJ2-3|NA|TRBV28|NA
CANSTFGLRLDTQYF
TGTGCCAACTCGACCTTTGGGCTACGGTTGGATACGCAGTATTTT
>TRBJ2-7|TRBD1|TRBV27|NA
CASSPQGASYEQYF
TGTGCCAGCAGTCCCCAGGGGGCCTCCTACGAGCAGTACTTC
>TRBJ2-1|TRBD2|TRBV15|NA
CATGESGTSYNEQFF
TGTGCCACCGGGGAGAGCGGGACGTCCTACAATGAGCAGTTCTTC
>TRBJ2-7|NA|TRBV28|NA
CASSLNFPHEQYF
TGTGCCAGCAGTTTAAATTTCCCCCACGAGCAGTACTTC
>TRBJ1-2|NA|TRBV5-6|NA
CASSYGLGLLNYGYTF
TGTGCCAGCAGCTATGGGTTGGGACTACTGAACTATGGCTACACCTTC
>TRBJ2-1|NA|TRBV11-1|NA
CASSPLSTKRSSYNEQFF
TGTGCCAGCAGCCCTCTCTCGACTAAGCGGTCCTCCTACAATGAGCAGTTCTTC
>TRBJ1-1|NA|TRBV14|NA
CASSQQGYTEAFF
TGTGCCAGCAGCCAACAGGGATACACTGAAGCTTTCTTT
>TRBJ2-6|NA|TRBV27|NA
CASSLIASGANVLTF
TGTGCCAGCAGTTTGATCGCGTCTGGGGCCAACGTCCTGACTTTC
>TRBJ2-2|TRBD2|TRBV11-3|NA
CASSLTSGISNTGELFF
TGTGCCAGCAGCTTAACTAGCGGGATCTCGAACACCGGGGAGCTGTTTTTT
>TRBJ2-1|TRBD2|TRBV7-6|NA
CASSSSGSHNEQFF
TGTGCCAGCAGCTCTAGCGGGAGTCACAATGAGCAGTTCTTC
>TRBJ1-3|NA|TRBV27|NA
CASSLAGNTIYF
TGTGCCAGCAGCCTGGCCGGAAACACCATATATTTT
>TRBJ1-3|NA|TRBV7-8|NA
CASSSGFSGNTIYF
TGTGCCAGCAGCTCTGGCTTTTCTGGAAACACCATATATTTT
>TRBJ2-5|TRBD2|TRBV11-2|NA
CASSFGGLAGETQYF
TGTGCCAGCAGCTTTGGGGGACTAGCCGGAGAGACCCAGTACTTC
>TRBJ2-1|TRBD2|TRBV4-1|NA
CASSRTSGVRSYNEQFF
TGCGCCAGCAGCCGTACTAGCGGAGTTAGGTCCTACAATGAGCAGTTCTTC
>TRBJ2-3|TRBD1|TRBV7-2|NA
CASRGGAWDTQYF
TGTGCCAGCAGAGGGGGCGCCTGGGATACGCAGTATTTT
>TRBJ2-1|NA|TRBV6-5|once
CASSYRRQVGDEQFF
TGTGCCAGCAGTTACCGACGACAGGTAGGCGATGAGCAGTTCTTC
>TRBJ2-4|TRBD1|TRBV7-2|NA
CASSADRGEGPNIQYF
TGTGCCAGCAGCGCCGACAGGGGTGAGGGTCCAAACATTCAGTACTTC